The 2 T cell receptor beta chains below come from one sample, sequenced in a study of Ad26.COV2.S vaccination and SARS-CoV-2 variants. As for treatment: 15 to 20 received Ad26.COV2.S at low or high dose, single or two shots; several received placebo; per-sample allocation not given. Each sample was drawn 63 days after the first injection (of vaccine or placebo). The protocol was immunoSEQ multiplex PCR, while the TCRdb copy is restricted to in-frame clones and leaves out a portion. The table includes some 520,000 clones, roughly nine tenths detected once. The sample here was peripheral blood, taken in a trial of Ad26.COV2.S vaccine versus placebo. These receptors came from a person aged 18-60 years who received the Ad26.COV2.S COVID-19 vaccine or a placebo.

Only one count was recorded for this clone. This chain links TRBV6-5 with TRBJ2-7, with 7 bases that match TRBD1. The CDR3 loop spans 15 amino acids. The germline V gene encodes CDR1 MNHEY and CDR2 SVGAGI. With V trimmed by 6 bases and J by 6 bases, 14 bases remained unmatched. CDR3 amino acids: CASSEEKGQSREQYF. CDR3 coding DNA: TGTGCCAGCAGCGAGGAAAAGGGACAGTCGCGCGAGCAGTACTTC.

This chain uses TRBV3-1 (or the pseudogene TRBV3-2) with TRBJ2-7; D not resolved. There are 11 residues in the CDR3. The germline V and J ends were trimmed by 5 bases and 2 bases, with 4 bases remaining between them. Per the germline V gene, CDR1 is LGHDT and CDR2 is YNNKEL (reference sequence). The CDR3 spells CASSTAYEQYF. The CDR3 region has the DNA TGTGCCAGCAGCACTGCCTACGAGCAGTACTTC.